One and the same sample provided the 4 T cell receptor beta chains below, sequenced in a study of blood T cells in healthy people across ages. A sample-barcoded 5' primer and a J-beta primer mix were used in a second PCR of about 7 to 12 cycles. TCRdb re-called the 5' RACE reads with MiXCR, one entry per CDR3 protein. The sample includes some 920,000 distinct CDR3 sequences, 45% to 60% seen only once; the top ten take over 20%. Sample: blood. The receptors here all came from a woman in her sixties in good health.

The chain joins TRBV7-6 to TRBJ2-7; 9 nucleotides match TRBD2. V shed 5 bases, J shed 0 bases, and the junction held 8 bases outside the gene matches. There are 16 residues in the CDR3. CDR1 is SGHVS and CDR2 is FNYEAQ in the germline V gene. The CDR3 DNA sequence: TGTGCCAGCAGCCCCTTAGCGGGAGCAGCCTCCTACGAGCAGTACTTC. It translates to CASSPLAGAASYEQYF.

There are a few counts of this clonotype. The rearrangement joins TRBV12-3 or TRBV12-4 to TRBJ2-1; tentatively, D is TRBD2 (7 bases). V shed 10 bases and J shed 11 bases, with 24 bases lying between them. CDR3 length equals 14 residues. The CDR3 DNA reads TGTGCCACCCATCGGGGGGCCGGAGGGAGGAAGCAGTTCTTC. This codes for CATHRGAGGRKQFF.

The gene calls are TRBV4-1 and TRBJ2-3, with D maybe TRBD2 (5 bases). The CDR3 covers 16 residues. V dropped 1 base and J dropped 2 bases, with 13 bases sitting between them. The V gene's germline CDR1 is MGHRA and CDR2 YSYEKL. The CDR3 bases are TGCGCCAGCAGCCAAGCGTGGGGAGTTGACACAGATACGCAGTATTTT. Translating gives CASSQAWGVDTDTQYF.

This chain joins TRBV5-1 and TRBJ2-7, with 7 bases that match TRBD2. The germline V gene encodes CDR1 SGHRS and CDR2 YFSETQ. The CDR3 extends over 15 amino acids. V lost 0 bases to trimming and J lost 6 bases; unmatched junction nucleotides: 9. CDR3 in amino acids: CASSLVAGAGSEQYF. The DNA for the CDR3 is TGCGCCAGCAGCTTGGTCGCGGGAGCGGGGAGCGAGCAGTACTTC.